The 29 T cell receptor beta chains reported below all come from one sample, sequenced in a study of graft-versus-host responses after intestinal transplantation. Libraries were prepared by immunoSEQ multiplex PCR; TCRdb keeps only in-frame clonotypes and omits some of them. The sample consists of 20,000 to 25,000 clones, roughly two fifths of them appearing once. Responders that carried the CFSE label, some 200,000 of them, were plated with some 200,000 irradiated, violet-dye-labeled stimulator cells. The starting material was alloreactive CD8+ T cells from a mixed lymphocyte reaction culture, obtained before transplantation. Subset reported: CFSE-low proliferating T cells sorted from roughly six-day pre-transplant mixed lymphocyte reaction (GvH or HvG direction). The receptors were sampled from a human patient who was an organ donor for intestinal transplantation.

V and J are TRBV7-6 and TRBJ2-1; 16 nucleotides agree with TRBD2. Germline CDR1 SGHVS, CDR2 FNYEAQ. The CDR3 has 19 residues. V was pared by 1 base and J by 4 bases, with 7 bases of the junction left unmatched. CDR3 protein: CASSLVVGLAGGRYNEQFF. Written as DNA, the CDR3 is TGTGCCAGCAGCTTAGTAGTGGGACTAGCGGGAGGGAGATACAATGAGCAGTTCTTC.

This clone showed up just a few times. The gene calls are TRBV4-2 and TRBJ2-3; D not certain. Trimming took 2 bases from V and 6 from J, leaving 12 bases between them. Germline CDR1 LGHNA, CDR2 YNFKEQ. The CDR3 consists of 14 residues. CDR3 nucleotide sequence: TGTGCCAGCAGCCAAACGACACCGGCGGATACGCAGTATTTT. This encodes CASSQTTPADTQYF.

This chain connects TRBV5-8 to TRBJ2-1; 11 nucleotides agree with TRBD2. The CDR3 extends over 15 amino acids. Germline-derived CDR1 and CDR2 are SGHTS and YDEGEE. V dropped 0 bases and J dropped 4; count of bases not matched to a gene: 0. CDR3 nucleotides: TGTGCCAGCAGCTTGGGGACTAGCGGGTACAATGAGCAGTTCTTC. Its protein product is CASSLGTSGYNEQFF.

V is TRBV25-1 and J is TRBJ2-5; perhaps TRBD2 as D (5 bases). V was pared by 1 base and J by 5 bases, with 14 bases between. Germline V lookup: CDR1 MGHDK, CDR2 SYGVNS. CDR3 length: 15 amino acids. The CDR3 protein is CASSELLLAWETQYF. Here the CDR3 DNA reads TGTGCCAGCAGTGAATTACTCCTAGCTTGGGAGACCCAGTACTTC.

The chain joins TRBV27 to TRBJ1-6; no clear D gene. The CDR3 extends over 17 amino acids. Germline loops: CDR1 MNHEY, CDR2 SMNVEV (reference sequence). V was trimmed by 2 bases and J by 6 bases, leaving 17 bases between them. CDR3: CASSLGISGDGNSPLHF. The DNA for the CDR3 is TGTGCCAGCAGTTTAGGGATATCCGGGGATGGTAATTCACCCCTCCACTTT.

This clone was seen just once. V and J are TRBV6-6 and TRBJ2-7, with D perhaps TRBD2 (6 bases). V dropped 0 bases and J dropped 2 bases, with 14 bases sitting between them. CDR1 is MNHNY, CDR2 SVGAGI, per germline (reference sequence). CDR3 length: 16 amino acids. CDR3 sequence: CASSYSSSGIPYEQYF. CDR3 DNA sequence: TGTGCCAGCAGTTACTCGAGTAGCGGCATCCCCTACGAGCAGTACTTC.

Written as DNA, the CDR3 is TGTGCCAGCAGTTTTAGTGGGACGGGGACCTACGAGCAGTACTTC. Protein product: CASSFSGTGTYEQYF. The J gene is TRBJ2-7, the V gene TRBV28, with D perhaps being TRBD1 or TRBD2 (5 bases each). CDR1 MDHEN and CDR2 SYDVKM come from the germline V gene. This CDR3 contains 15 residues. With 3 bases removed from V and 2 bases from J, the gap between germline ends came to 14 bases.

This clone came up a few times. The chain joins TRBV10-2 to TRBJ2-2; D unresolved. Trimming took off 0 bases at V and 7 bases at J, with 21 bases between the two ends. The CDR3 is 18 amino acids. The germline V gene has CDR1 WSHSY and CDR2 SAAADI. This chain's CDR3 is CASSESWIGSGGVGELFF. CDR3 coding DNA: TGCGCCAGCAGTGAGTCCTGGATAGGGTCCGGTGGTGTCGGGGAGCTGTTTTTT.

This chain joins TRBV28 and TRBJ1-4; a possible D gene is TRBD1 (5 bases). The CDR3 spans 15 residues. Trimming stripped 3 bases from V and 5 bases from J, with 13 bases between. Germline CDR1 is MDHEN and CDR2 is SYDVKM. CDR3 amino acids: CASSLGGTINEKLFF. The CDR3 DNA is TGTGCCAGCAGTTTGGGTGGGACGATCAATGAAAAACTGTTTTTT.

J is TRBJ1-1 and V is TRBV6-5, with D unresolved. The germline gives CDR1 MNHEY, CDR2 SVGAGI. This CDR3 has 14 amino acids. The V gene lost 7 bases and the J gene lost 1 base, with 13 bases spanning the gap. The CDR3 DNA reads as TGTGCCAGCACGCTAACCAGAGGGAACACTGAAGCTTTCTTT. This encodes CASTLTRGNTEAFF.

The rearrangement uses TRBV5-6 and TRBJ2-7; D is undetermined. The V end lost 0 bases, the J end lost 2 bases, and 3 bases lay between the germline ends. This CDR3 is 12 amino acids long. Per the germline V gene, CDR1 is SGHDT and CDR2 is YYEEEE. The CDR3, as DNA: TGTGCCAGCAGCTTGGGAACCTACGAGCAGTACTTC. It codes for CASSLGTYEQYF.

The rearrangement uses TRBV13 and TRBJ2-3; D not resolved. V gave up 6 bases and J gave up 3 bases, with 16 bases separating them. This CDR3 is 15 amino acids long. In germline, CDR1 is PRHDT, CDR2 FYEKMQ (reference sequence). In DNA, the CDR3 is TGTGCCAGCAGTGACGGCCTGTGGTGGACAGATACGCAGTATTTT. Its translation: CASSDGLWWTDTQYF.

Concerning this clone itself: A much bigger clone sits one base away, suggesting this may be a read error. V gene TRBV7-2 combines with J gene TRBJ2-7, with D perhaps TRBD1 (6 bases). There are 13 residues in the CDR3. The germline V gene encodes CDR1 SGHTA and CDR2 FQGNSA. V shed 1 base and J shed 2 bases, with 6 bases lying between them. CDR3 loop: CASSLDRAYEQYF. CDR3 bases: TGTGCCAGCAGCTTAGACAGGGCCTACGAGCAGTACTTC.

The V and J genes are TRBV30 and TRBJ2-5; D uncertain. The CDR3 sequence is 15 residues long. V was clipped by 0 bases and J by 2 bases, with 13 bases between them. CDR1 and CDR2 (germline): GTSNPN, SVGIG (reference sequence). Here the CDR3 reads CAWSVGHSVQETQYF. In DNA form, the CDR3 reads TGTGCCTGGAGTGTCGGTCACAGCGTACAAGAGACCCAGTACTTC.

This clone was detected only a few times. The genes are TRBV11-2 and TRBJ1-1; D uncertain. Trimming left V 6 bases short and J 1 base short, with 3 bases between. The CDR3 is 11 amino acids. Germline V gene sequence: CDR1 SGHAT, CDR2 FQNNGV. Here the CDR3 reads CASRRNTEAFF. The CDR3 region has the DNA TGTGCCAGCAGGCGGAACACTGAAGCTTTCTTT.

The chain joins TRBV5-6 to TRBJ1-2; no definite D call. Trimming took off 3 bases at V and 2 bases at J, with 20 bases between the two ends. CDR1 and CDR2 from the germline V gene are SGHDT and YYEEEE. This CDR3 spans 17 amino acids. CDR3 coding DNA: TGTGCCAGCAGCTCCCTTTTTTCCCTGACGAGCAACTATGGCTACACCTTC. It codes for CASSSLFSLTSNYGYTF.

This chain uses TRBV25-1 with TRBJ2-2; tentative D call: TRBD1 (5 bases). Looked up from germline, CDR1 is MGHDK and CDR2 is SYGVNS. The CDR3 runs to 15 residues. V was shortened by 10 bases and J by 1 base, with 16 bases between the two germline ends. CDR3: CATVPPGWNTGELFF. The CDR3 region has the DNA TGTGCCACCGTTCCCCCAGGGTGGAACACCGGGGAGCTGTTTTTT.

The chain employs TRBV5-1 and TRBJ2-5; TRBD2 might be the D (5 bases). This CDR3 contains 13 residues. Germline values: CDR1 SGHRS, CDR2 YFSETQ. The V and J ends lost 4 bases and 8 bases respectively, with 15 bases between them. The CDR3 is CASSGGRPRTQYF. The CDR3 nucleotides read TGCGCCAGCAGCGGAGGACGGCCGAGAACCCAGTACTTC.

This clone has a single count. A clone one base away is much larger, so this may be a read error. This chain connects TRBV10-1 to TRBJ1-5, with D possibly TRBD1 on 5 matching bases. The ends were cut back, 8 bases at V and 3 bases at J, with 17 bases in the middle. CDR1 and CDR2 (germline): WNHNN, SYGVQD (reference sequence). The CDR3 runs to 15 residues. The CDR3 sequence is CASSVGRALNQPQHF. For the CDR3, the DNA is TGCGCCAGCTCGGTGGGGCGGGCCCTCAATCAGCCCCAGCATTTT.

Only one count was recorded for this clone. The V and J genes are TRBV7-2 and TRBJ1-5; 8 bases align to TRBD1. V was clipped by 5 bases and J by 6 bases; unmatched bases: 9. The length of the CDR3 is 15 residues. CDR1 SGHTA and CDR2 FQGNSA come from the germline V gene. Here the CDR3 DNA reads TGTGCCAGCAGCCAGGTGTCAGGGGGCGGTCAGCCCCAGCATTTT. Its translation: CASSQVSGGGQPQHF.

At least ten counts were recorded for this clone. Other nucleotide sequences in the sample specify the same CDR3. This chain connects TRBV4-3 to TRBJ1-2; maybe TRBD1 (5 bases). Per the germline V gene, CDR1 is LGHNA and CDR2 is YSLEER. The germline V and J ends were trimmed by 0 bases and 2 bases, with 22 bases remaining between them. This CDR3 region has 19 residues. The CDR3 DNA follows: TGCGCCAGCAGCCAAGATTATGGGGACGGGGGGGGTCGGAACTATGGCTACACCTTC. Its protein is CASSQDYGDGGGRNYGYTF.

Judged by abundance, this clone is medium-sized. The J gene is TRBJ2-7, the V gene TRBV7-9; 7 bases align to TRBD1. CDR3 length: 15 amino acids. The J segment lost 2 bases and the V segment lost 2 bases, leaving 6 bases of the junction unmatched. Germline V gene data show CDR1 as SEHNR and CDR2 as FQNEAQ (reference sequence). In nucleotides, the CDR3 is TGTGCCAGCAGCTTATTTGGCCAGGGGGCCTACGAGCAGTACTTC. This codes for CASSLFGQGAYEQYF.

The chain carries TRBV29-1 and TRBJ1-4, with 7 positions matching TRBD1. The CDR3 covers 14 residues. V lost 4 bases and J lost 0; bases outside the gene matches: 2. Germline V lookup: CDR1 SQVTM, CDR2 ANQGSEA. DNA for the CDR3: TGCAGCGTTGCCAGGGGGACAACTAATGAAAAACTGTTTTTT. Its protein is CSVARGTTNEKLFF.

The chain is built from TRBV5-6 and TRBJ2-7; the D gene is possibly TRBD2 (6 bases). The germline V and J ends were trimmed by 4 bases and 4 bases, with 18 bases remaining between them. CDR1 and CDR2 (germline): SGHDT, YYEEEE. CDR3 size: 15 residues. In DNA form, the CDR3 reads TGTGCCAGCAGCGTTCCGGGGATTGGGAGGTACGAGCAGTACTTC. This gives the protein CASSVPGIGRYEQYF.

The chain employs TRBV10-3 and TRBJ2-5; 7 nucleotides align to TRBD2. The V segment lost 6 bases and the J segment 2 bases; nucleotides outside the gene matches: 12. Germline V gene lookup returns CDR1 ENHRY and CDR2 SYGVKD. The CDR3 spans 16 residues. CDR3 protein: CAISLFETSIQETQYF. The DNA for the CDR3 is TGTGCCATCAGCCTATTCGAGACTAGCATACAAGAGACCCAGTACTTC.

In the case of this clone: The junction differs from germline at one of its ends, possibly a read error. The DNA for the CDR3 is TGCGCCAGCAGCCAAGCCGCGTGGGGGTACGAGCAGTACTTC. Amino acid sequence: CASSQAAWGYEQYF. J is TRBJ2-7 and V is TRBV5-5; D tentatively fits TRBD1 or TRBD2 (5 bases each). Germline V lookup: CDR1 SGHKS, CDR2 YYEKEE (reference sequence). The CDR3 is made up of 14 amino acids.

The chain couples TRBV28 to TRBJ1-2; weak D call: TRBD1 (5 bases). Looked up from germline, CDR1 is MDHEN and CDR2 is SYDVKM. V lost 3 bases and J lost 5, with 13 bases in between. The CDR3 spans 14 residues. CDR3 nucleotide sequence: TGTGCCAGCAGTTTGGTGGGGCTCGGGTATGGCTACACCTTC. It yields the protein CASSLVGLGYGYTF.

The chain uses TRBV30 and TRBJ2-7; D gene uncertain. The J call could be wrong; TRBJ2-1 is a better fit for the DNA end. Germline-derived CDR1 and CDR2 are GTSNPN and SVGIG (reference sequence). The CDR3 loop spans 13 amino acids. DNA for the CDR3: TGTGCCTGGGCTTATGGGTCCTACAATGAGCAGTTCTTC. This translates into CAWAYGSYNEQFF.

This chain joins TRBV13 and TRBJ2-5; TRBD1 agrees at 10 bases. The ends lost 3 bases at V and 5 bases at J; junction bases unmatched: 6. Germline assignment: CDR1 PRHDT and CDR2 FYEKMQ (reference sequence). The CDR3 length is 15 residues. The CDR3 spells CASSFEGQGLETQYF. DNA for the CDR3: TGTGCCAGCAGCTTCGAGGGACAGGGGTTGGAGACCCAGTACTTC.